This entry is about one T cell receptor beta chain. This specimen comes from a study of blood T cell repertoires in COVID-19. Study in general: Collection of acute and convalescent COVID-19 samples took place in the United States, Italy and Spain.

Repertoires were generated with immunoSEQ multiplex PCR, while TCRdb's copy carries only in-frame clones and drops some. Among 90,000 to 110,000 clones, about 87% were seen once, and the ten largest hold approximately 7%. The ends lost 9 bases at V and 7 bases at J; junction bases unmatched: 10. The V gene's germline CDR1 is SGDLS and CDR2 YYNGEE. This CDR3 spans 13 amino acids. The receptor was derived from a woman aged 50 to 60 with acute or convalescent COVID-19. The rearrangement joins TRBV9 to TRBJ2-1; 7 bases agree with TRBD1. The sequenced material came from peripheral blood. CDR3 nucleotides: TGTGCCACGTCCCGGGACAGTTTTAATGAGCAGTTCTTC. It yields the protein CATSRDSFNEQFF.